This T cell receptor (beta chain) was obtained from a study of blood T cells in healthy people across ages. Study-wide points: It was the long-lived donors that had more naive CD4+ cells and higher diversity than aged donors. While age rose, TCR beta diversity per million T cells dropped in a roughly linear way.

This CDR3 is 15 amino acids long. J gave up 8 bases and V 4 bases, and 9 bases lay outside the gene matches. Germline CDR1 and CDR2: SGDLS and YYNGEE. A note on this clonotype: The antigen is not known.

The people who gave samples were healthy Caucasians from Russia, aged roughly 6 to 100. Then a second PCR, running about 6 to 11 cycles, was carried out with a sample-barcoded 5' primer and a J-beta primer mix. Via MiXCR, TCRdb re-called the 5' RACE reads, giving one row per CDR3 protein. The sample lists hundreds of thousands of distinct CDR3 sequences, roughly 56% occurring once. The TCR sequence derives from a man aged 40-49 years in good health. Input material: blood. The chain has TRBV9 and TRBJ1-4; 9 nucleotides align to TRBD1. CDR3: CASSTTGTGTEKLFF. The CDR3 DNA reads TGTGCCAGCAGCACTACCGGGACAGGGACCGAAAAACTGTTTTTT.